This passage covers 20 T cell receptor beta chains from one sample sequenced in a study of breast tumors, draining lymph nodes, adjacent tissues. Breast cancer patients provided tissue from their axillary draining lymph nodes. TCRdb re-called the multiplex PCR reads through MiXCR, storing one row per CDR3 protein. Of about 170,000 distinct CDR3 sequences in the sample, about 33% were seen once. Sequencing was carried out using axillary lymph node tissue. The receptors were sampled from a female donor with breast cancer. Some clones in this sample may be carry-over from other donors' samples.

This clonotype has at least ten counts. The chain combines TRBV7-9 with TRBJ2-7; 7 positions agree with TRBD1. This CDR3 region has 14 residues. The V gene's germline CDR1 is SEHNR and CDR2 FQNEAQ (reference sequence). The trim removed 4 bases at V and 3 bases at J, leaving 6 bases unmatched. DNA of the CDR3: TGTGCCAGCAGCTGGACAGGCGCTATCTACGAGCAGTACTTC. Its translation is CASSWTGAIYEQYF. The variable domain in full, completed from reference TRBV7-9 and TRBJ2-7, reads DTGVSQNPRHKITKRGQNVTFRCDPISEHNRLYWYRQTLGQGPEFLTYFQNEAQLEKSRLLSDRFSAERPKGSFSTLEIQRTEQGDSAMYLCASSWTGAIYEQYFGPGTRLTVT.

This clonotype was observed at least ten times. CDR3 DNA: TGTGCCAGCAGTACTCCCCCAGCGCCCGAGCAGTACTTC. Residues: CASSTPPAPEQYF. V usage is TRBV7-2 and J usage is TRBJ2-7, with no clear D. CDR1 and CDR2 from the germline V gene are SGHTA and FQGNSA. This CDR3 comprises 13 residues. V was shortened by 6 bases and J by 6 bases, with 15 bases between the two germline ends.

This clonotype has ten or more counts. V gene TRBV29-1 combines with J gene TRBJ2-7; D could derive from TRBD1 or TRBD2 (5 bases each). Germline V gene lookup returns CDR1 SQVTM and CDR2 ANQGSEA. The V end lost 2 bases, the J end lost 2 bases, and 13 bases lay between the germline ends. The CDR3 runs 14 residues. CDR3 in DNA: TGCAGCGTTGAAAAGGGACCTACCCCCTACGAGCAGTACTTC. It codes for CSVEKGPTPYEQYF.

On this clonotype itself: A single base separates this from a much larger clone, so it may be a read error. The V call is TRBV3-1, the J call TRBJ1-4; a possible D gene is TRBD1 (5 bases). The V end was cut by 0 bases, the J end by 6 bases, with 11 bases between. CDR1 is LGHDT, CDR2 YNNKEL, per germline (reference sequence). The CDR3 runs to 15 residues. This CDR3 reads CASSQDSRGYEKLFF. In nucleotides, the CDR3 is TGTGCCAGCAGCCAAGATTCTAGGGGTTATGAAAAACTGTTTTTT.

This clonotype has a count of ten or more. This chain joins TRBV12-3 or TRBV12-4 and TRBJ2-5; no clear D. V was clipped by 6 bases and J by 3 bases, with 11 bases between them. This CDR3 is built from 13 residues. DNA of the CDR3: TGTGCCAGCAGCCGCAGACTGGAAGAGACCCAGTACTTC. It specifies CASSRRLEETQYF.

This clonotype came up a few times. The rearrangement joins TRBV5-1 to TRBJ1-1, with D possibly matching TRBD1 (6 bases). V was pared by 5 bases and J by 3 bases, with 14 bases between. The germline V gene has CDR1 SGHRS and CDR2 YFSETQ. The CDR3 contains 14 residues. In DNA form, the CDR3 reads TGCGCCAGCAGTTCAGGGGAACAGGACACTGAAGCTTTCTTT. The encoded protein is CASSSGEQDTEAFF.

In regard to this clonotype: Likely a read error: the CDR3 ends without its conserved phenylalanine or tryptophan. The rearrangement links TRBV20-1 to TRBJ2-7; 9 bases are shared with TRBD2. The CDR3 totals 13 residues. V shed 8 bases and J 2 bases; nucleotides not matched to a gene: 7. CDR1 DFQATT and CDR2 SNEGSKA come from the germline V gene (reference sequence). The CDR3 DNA reads TGCAGTTCCTTCGCTAGCGGGACCTACGAGCAGTACTCC. Translating gives CSSFASGTYEQYS.

This clonotype has at least ten counts. This chain uses TRBV6-1 with TRBJ2-2; D is perhaps TRBD1 or TRBD2 (6 bases each). Trimming cost V 7 bases and J 9 bases, with 18 bases left between them. Germline assignment: CDR1 MNHNS and CDR2 SASEGT. The CDR3 contains 14 residues. The CDR3 DNA sequence: TGTGCCAGCACCACGGGGGCTAAGGGTCGGGAGCTGTTTTTT. This translates into CASTTGAKGRELFF.

This chain joins TRBV13 and TRBJ2-1; TRBD2 matches at 7 bases. V was clipped by 6 bases and J by 6 bases; unmatched bases: 8. Germline-derived CDR1 and CDR2 are PRHDT and FYEKMQ (reference sequence). The CDR3 is made up of 14 amino acids. The CDR3 loop reads CASRNPGGSNEQFF. The CDR3 bases are TGTGCCAGCAGAAATCCGGGAGGTAGCAATGAGCAGTTCTTC.

To note about this clonotype: A clone one base away is much larger, so this may be a read error. The CDR3 sequence: CASGPRGRFEQFF. Here the CDR3 DNA reads TGTGCCAGCGGCCCCAGGGGGCGCTTTGAGCAGTTCTTC. V and J are TRBV5-4 and TRBJ2-1, with TRBD1 identical over 8 bases. Germline V gives CDR1 SGHNT, CDR2 YYREEE (reference sequence). This CDR3 comprises 13 residues. With 7 bases clipped from V and 9 bases from J, the junction kept 9 bases outside the gene matches.

In its sample, this clonotype was seen many times. The chain couples TRBV12-3 or TRBV12-4 to TRBJ1-4, with D unclear. Trimming shortened V by 6 bases and J by 6 bases, and 8 bases separated the two germline ends. This CDR3 is built from 12 residues. The chain's CDR3 is CASSPRDEKLFF. The CDR3 nucleotides read TGTGCCAGCAGCCCCCGGGATGAAAAACTGTTTTTT.

Only a few counts were recorded for this clonotype. The chain employs TRBV6-6 and TRBJ1-1; D may be TRBD1 (6 bases). CDR1 MNHNY and CDR2 SVGAGI come from the germline V gene (reference sequence). The ends were cut back, 8 bases at V and 1 base at J, with 17 bases in the middle. There are 15 residues in the CDR3. The CDR3 sequence is CASLKRTAKNTEAFF. The DNA of the CDR3 is TGTGCCAGCCTCAAACGGACAGCGAAGAACACTGAAGCTTTCTTT.

V is TRBV29-1 and J is TRBJ1-2, with D hard to call. V was trimmed by 5 bases and J by 4 bases, leaving 14 bases between them. Germline CDR1 is SQVTM and CDR2 is ANQGSEA. The CDR3 is made up of 13 amino acids. CDR3 protein: CSVPKTAFYGYTF. The DNA for the CDR3 is TGCAGCGTTCCCAAGACGGCATTCTATGGCTACACCTTC.

Ten or more counts support this clonotype. The chain has TRBV5-1 and TRBJ2-5; 8 bases align to TRBD1. The CDR3 has 15 amino acids. CDR1 is SGHRS, CDR2 YFSETQ, per germline. V shed 4 bases and J 7 bases; nucleotides not matched to a gene: 12. CDR3 nucleotide sequence: TGCGCCAGCAGCCCCAGACAGGGGAGGTATGCGACCCAGTACTTC. It translates to CASSPRQGRYATQYF.

The table lists this clonotype with many counts. The chain recombines TRBV12-3 or TRBV12-4 with TRBJ2-1, with 7 bases that match TRBD1. CDR3 length equals 15 residues. With V trimmed by 6 bases and J by 8 bases, 13 bases remained unmatched. This CDR3 is CASSRELQGVDEQFF. In DNA form, the CDR3 reads TGTGCCAGCAGCCGGGAACTCCAGGGGGTCGATGAGCAGTTCTTC.

This clonotype has a handful of counts. The rearrangement uses TRBV28 and TRBJ2-7; the D is unclear. The CDR3 consists of 11 residues. Per the germline V gene, CDR1 is MDHEN and CDR2 is SYDVKM. The germline V and J ends were trimmed by 8 bases and 8 bases, with 13 bases remaining between them. The CDR3 loop is CASSDPLKQYF. CDR3 sequence (DNA): TGTGCCAGCTCGGATCCGTTAAAGCAGTACTTC.

This clonotype was counted a few times. This may be a read error, as it is one base from a much larger clone. CDR3 sequence (DNA): TGCAGTGCTAGAGATATGGGACTAGCTGCCGAGCAGTACTTC. This translates into CSARDMGLAAEQYF. The chain couples TRBV20-1 to TRBJ2-7, with 9 bases fitting TRBD2. CDR3 length: 14 residues. Germline CDR1 is DFQATT and CDR2 is SNEGSKA (reference sequence). V was clipped by 0 bases and J by 6 bases; unmatched bases: 6.

This clonotype was seen ten or more times. The rearrangement joins TRBV5-1 to TRBJ2-5, with TRBD2 matching 12 bases. Trimming removed 2 bases from V and 2 bases from J; junction bases left unmatched: 10. The CDR3 length is 18 residues. Germline values: CDR1 SGHRS, CDR2 YFSETQ. CDR3 residues: CASSLGQWTSGVQETQYF. The DNA for the CDR3 is TGCGCCAGCAGCTTAGGACAATGGACTAGCGGGGTACAAGAGACCCAGTACTTC.

Points on this clonotype: Just one base apart from a much larger clone, this may be a read error. The chain is built from TRBV9 and TRBJ2-1; TRBD2 matches 8 bases. The length of the CDR3 is 17 residues. CDR1 SGDLS and CDR2 YYNGEE come from the germline V gene. V lost 0 bases, J lost 9 bases, and 14 bases stayed unmatched. CDR3: CASSVATLAGSGTEQFF. CDR3 nucleotide sequence: TGTGCCAGCAGCGTAGCTACGCTAGCGGGTAGTGGGACTGAGCAGTTCTTC.

The chain is built from TRBV20-1 and TRBJ2-5; D not resolved. V lost 3 bases, J lost 11 bases, and 22 bases lay in between. The length of the CDR3 is 14 residues. Germline CDR1 and CDR2: DFQATT and SNEGSKA (reference sequence). CDR3 protein: CSASRSPTTATQYF. Here the CDR3 DNA reads TGCAGTGCTAGTAGAAGCCCGACCACAGCTACGCAGTACTTC.